Sequencing of this TCR beta chain was carried out in a study of blood T cell repertoires in COVID-19. As for the study in general: Whether acute or convalescent, the COVID-19 samples came from the United States, Italy and Spain. From T cells, B-cell-depleted T cells, or PBMCs came the material, which was cDNA or gDNA.

Per the authors' pipeline: Estimation of nucleated cell counts was performed using reference gene primer amplification. Assay used: immunoSEQ multiplex PCR; TCRdb lists only in-frame clones, some missing. V and J calls and clone size are as listed in that table; D and trimming were resolved from the DNA. Seen here are under 350,000 clones, about 89% observed once, and the top ten hold about 4.6%. The sample was peripheral blood. This clonotype was sampled from a man between 40 and 49 years old with acute or convalescent COVID-19.

DNA of the CDR3: TGTGCCAGCAGTTTATCTCTCCCTAGCACAGATACGCAGTATTTT. Its translation is CASSLSLPSTDTQYF. This sequence joins TRBV27 and TRBJ2-3; no clear D gene. The V end was cut by 0 bases, the J end by 0 bases, with 7 bases between. The CDR3 runs to 15 residues. Germline V lookup: CDR1 MNHEY, CDR2 SMNVEV (reference sequence).